Each of the 8 T cell receptor beta chains below was sequenced from the same sample in a study of T cells in Graves' hyperthyroidism and ophthalmopathy. Researchers took RNA transcripts and amplified the TCR beta CDR3 regions from them. HTBI primers were used for first-round RT-PCR of the TCR CDR3. TCRdb re-derived calls from the multiplex PCR reads in MiXCR, one entry per CDR3 protein. The repertoire holds roughly 500,000 distinct CDR3 sequences, with 46% as singletons. The sample consisted of peripheral blood or thyroid tissue (not recorded which). Receptors were obtained from an adult woman with Graves' disease, either hyperthyroidism or ophthalmopathy (not recorded which).

The table lists this clonotype with a count of one. The J gene is TRBJ2-2, the V gene TRBV5-1; 9 nucleotides line up with TRBD1. Per the germline V gene, CDR1 is SGHRS and CDR2 is YFSETQ. This CDR3 is built from 15 residues. J lost 5 bases, V lost 3 bases, and 5 bases had no gene match. CDR3 nucleotide sequence: TGCGCCAGCAGCTCTACAGGGGGCCGGACCGGGGAGCTGTTTTTT. Translation gives CASSSTGGRTGELFF.

The chain uses TRBV29-1 and TRBJ2-3, with D tentatively TRBD1 (6 bases). The germline V gene encodes CDR1 SQVTM and CDR2 ANQGSEA. The V end lost 6 bases, the J end lost 4 bases, and 11 bases lay between the germline ends. This CDR3 region has 12 residues. CDR3 nucleotide sequence: TGCAGCGTGGATGGGGGCGCAGATACGCAGTATTTT. As protein: CSVDGGADTQYF.

The V call is TRBV15, the J call TRBJ1-1; no clear D. Germline V gene sequence: CDR1 LNHNV, CDR2 YYDKDF (reference sequence). Trimming left V 3 bases short and J 1 base short, with 9 bases between. The CDR3 is made up of 14 amino acids. CDR3 sequence reads: CATSSLEENTEAFF. Here the CDR3 DNA reads TGTGCCACCAGCAGCTTGGAGGAGAACACTGAAGCTTTCTTT.

This clonotype was recorded at least ten times. This chain uses TRBV19 with TRBJ2-5; 9 bases map to TRBD2. Trimming took 8 bases from V and 5 from J; bases not matched to a gene: 9. Germline CDR1 reads LNHDA; CDR2 reads SQIVND (reference sequence). The CDR3 is 14 amino acids. As DNA, the CDR3 is TGTGCCAGTTCACTCCTAGCGGGAAGGGAGACCCAGTACTTC. Amino acids: CASSLLAGRETQYF.

This clonotype was recorded many times. V gene TRBV5-1 combines with J gene TRBJ1-2; no clear D. Trimming stripped 0 bases from V and 3 bases from J, with 3 bases between. The germline CDR1 and CDR2 sequences are SGHRS and YFSETQ. This CDR3 has 12 residues. CDR3 in DNA: TGCGCCAGCAGCTTGGACGACTATGGCTACACCTTC. This encodes CASSLDDYGYTF.

This clonotype was seen many times. V gene TRBV4-2 combines with J gene TRBJ2-5, with TRBD2 matching over 8 bases. Germline assignment: CDR1 LGHNA and CDR2 YNFKEQ. Losses at the gene ends were 1 base for V and 5 bases for J; bases not matched to a gene: 9. The CDR3 totals 16 residues. The CDR3 DNA follows: TGTGCCAGCAGCCAAGTCCTAGGGACTAGTGGGGAGACCCAGTACTTC. Protein sequence: CASSQVLGTSGETQYF.

This chain links TRBV11-2 with TRBJ2-5; a weak D match, TRBD1 (5 bases). Per the germline V gene, CDR1 is SGHAT and CDR2 is FQNNGV. The CDR3 length is 15 residues. With 3 bases removed from V and 5 bases from J, the gap between germline ends came to 16 bases. CDR3 sequence (DNA): TGTGCCAGCAGCTTTTCCCGGACACTTGACGAGACCCAGTACTTC. Translating gives CASSFSRTLDETQYF.

With respect to this clonotype: A much more abundant neighbour one base away suggests this may be a read error. The chain is built from TRBV5-8 and TRBJ2-5, with 14 positions matching TRBD2. The CDR3 has 15 amino acids. From germline, CDR1 is SGHTS and CDR2 YDEGEE. The CDR3 DNA follows: TGTGCCAACAGCCAGGGACTAGCGGGAGAAGAGACCCAGTACTTC. The encoded protein is CANSQGLAGEETQYF.